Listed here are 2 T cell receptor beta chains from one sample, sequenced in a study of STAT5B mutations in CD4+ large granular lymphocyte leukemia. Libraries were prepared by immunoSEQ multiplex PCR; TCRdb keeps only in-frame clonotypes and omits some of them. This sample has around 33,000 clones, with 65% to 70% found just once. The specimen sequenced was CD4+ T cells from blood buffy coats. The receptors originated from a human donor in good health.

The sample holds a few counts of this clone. CDR3 bases: TGCGCCAGCAGCTTAGAGGGTTCGAACACTGAAGCTTTCTTT. It translates to CASSLEGSNTEAFF. The chain links TRBV5-1 to TRBJ1-1; D gene ambiguous. The ends were cut back, 2 bases at V and 1 base at J, with 9 bases in the middle. The CDR3 runs 14 residues. Germline V lookup: CDR1 SGHRS, CDR2 YFSETQ.

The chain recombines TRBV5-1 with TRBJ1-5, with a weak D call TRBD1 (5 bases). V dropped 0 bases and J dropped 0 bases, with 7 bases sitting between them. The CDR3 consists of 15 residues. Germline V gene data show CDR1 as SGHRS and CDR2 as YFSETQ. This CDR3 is CASSLAGDSNQPQHF. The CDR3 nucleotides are TGCGCCAGCAGCTTGGCGGGGGATAGCAATCAGCCCCAGCATTTT.